These T cell receptor beta chains were read from a single sample in a study of blood T cell repertoires in COVID-19. Libraries were prepared by immunoSEQ multiplex PCR; TCRdb keeps only in-frame clonotypes and omits some of them. Found here are about 400,000 clones, around 92% of them singletons; the top ten hold 1.5% to 2%. Sequencing was done on a sample of PBMCs or T cells enriched from blood (not recorded which). Source of these receptors: a woman between 25 and 40 years old who had recovered from COVID-19. Both conserved end residues are part of each CDR3. A D gene is named only where the DNA matches it firmly. For some rows the clone size is stated as once, few or many, or as a class when expanded; others skip it.

clone_size: NA; d_call: TRBD2; v_call: TRBV11-3; j_call: TRBJ2-3; cdr3_aa: CASSSRTSGFTDTQYF; cdr3_nt: TGTGCCAGCAGCTCACGGACTAGCGGGTTCACAGATACGCAGTATTTT
clone_size: NA; d_call: NA; v_call: TRBV18; j_call: TRBJ1-1; cdr3_aa: CASSPRGLQNTEAFF; cdr3_nt: TGTGCCAGCTCACCACGAGGGTTACAGAACACTGAAGCTTTCTTT
clone_size: NA; d_call: TRBD1; v_call: TRBV19; j_call: TRBJ2-7; cdr3_aa: CASRGTAGTYEQYF; cdr3_nt: TGTGCCAGTAGGGGGACAGCAGGCACCTACGAGCAGTACTTC
clone_size: NA; d_call: TRBD2; v_call: TRBV5-1; j_call: TRBJ2-1; cdr3_aa: CASSLVSAGGQHEQFF; cdr3_nt: TGCGCCAGCAGCTTGGTTTCAGCGGGAGGACAACATGAGCAGTTCTTC
clone_size: NA; d_call: TRBD2; v_call: TRBV7-9; j_call: TRBJ2-4; cdr3_aa: CASSFSSGGEKNIQYF; cdr3_nt: TGTGCCAGCAGCTTTTCTAGCGGGGGGGAAAAAAACATTCAGTACTTC
clone_size: NA; d_call: TRBD2; v_call: TRBV27; j_call: TRBJ2-7; cdr3_aa: CASSGLAGVYEQYF; cdr3_nt: TGTGCCAGCAGTGGACTAGCGGGAGTTTACGAGCAGTACTTC
clone_size: NA; d_call: NA; v_call: TRBV5-8; j_call: TRBJ2-7; cdr3_aa: CASSLRGAYEQYF; cdr3_nt: TGTGCCAGCAGCTTGCGGGGGGCTTACGAGCAGTACTTC
clone_size: NA; d_call: TRBD1; v_call: TRBV10-3; j_call: TRBJ1-1; cdr3_aa: CAISAGQGMNTEAFF; cdr3_nt: TGTGCCATCAGCGCGGGACAGGGGATGAACACTGAAGCTTTCTTT
clone_size: NA; d_call: TRBD1; v_call: TRBV27; j_call: TRBJ1-4; cdr3_aa: CASTGGQDGYEKLFF; cdr3_nt: TGTGCCAGCACGGGGGGACAGGACGGCTATGAAAAACTGTTTTTT
clone_size: NA; d_call: NA; v_call: TRBV18; j_call: TRBJ2-1; cdr3_aa: CASSPAQGRNNEQFF; cdr3_nt: TGTGCCAGCTCACCAGCGCAGGGGCGGAACAATGAGCAGTTCTTC
clone_size: once; d_call: NA; v_call: TRBV19; j_call: TRBJ1-4; cdr3_aa: CASSARSNEKLFF; cdr3_nt: TGTGCCAGTAGTGCCAGGTCTAATGAAAAACTGTTTTTT
clone_size: NA; d_call: NA; v_call: TRBV7-9; j_call: TRBJ1-2; cdr3_aa: CASSFDGQGRSYTF; cdr3_nt: TGTGCCAGCAGCTTTGACGGGCAGGGTCGGAGCTACACCTTC
clone_size: NA; d_call: NA; v_call: TRBV10-3; j_call: TRBJ1-2; cdr3_aa: CAISEGAYGYTF; cdr3_nt: TGTGCCATCAGTGAGGGGGCCTATGGCTACACCTTC
clone_size: NA; d_call: NA; v_call: TRBV4-1; j_call: TRBJ1-2; cdr3_aa: CASSQPTANYGYTF; cdr3_nt: TGCGCCAGCAGCCAACCGACAGCTAACTATGGCTACACCTTC
clone_size: NA; d_call: NA; v_call: TRBV28; j_call: TRBJ2-7; cdr3_aa: CASSLPGITGEQYF; cdr3_nt: TGTGCCAGCAGTTTACCAGGGATTACAGGCGAGCAGTACTTC
clone_size: NA; d_call: TRBD2; v_call: TRBV29-1; j_call: TRBJ2-1; cdr3_aa: CSVDLAGVLEQFF; cdr3_nt: TGCAGCGTTGACCTAGCGGGAGTCCTTGAGCAGTTCTTC
clone_size: NA; d_call: NA; v_call: TRBV2; j_call: TRBJ1-1; cdr3_aa: CAISQSGRNTEAFF; cdr3_nt: TGTGCCATTAGTCAATCGGGGAGGAACACTGAAGCTTTCTTT
clone_size: NA; d_call: NA; v_call: TRBV4-1; j_call: TRBJ1-2; cdr3_aa: CASSQDEEVRGYTF; cdr3_nt: TGCGCCAGCAGCCAAGATGAGGAAGTTAGAGGCTACACCTTC
clone_size: once; d_call: NA; v_call: TRBV19; j_call: TRBJ2-7; cdr3_aa: CASSITSRSYEQYF; cdr3_nt: TGTGCCAGTAGTATTACTAGCCGATCCTACGAGCAGTACTTC
clone_size: NA; d_call: TRBD1; v_call: TRBV5-4; j_call: TRBJ1-2; cdr3_aa: CASSLGEQGAHYGYTF; cdr3_nt: TGTGCCAGCAGCTTGGGGGAACAGGGGGCTCACTATGGCTACACCTTC
clone_size: few; d_call: TRBD1; v_call: TRBV7-9; j_call: TRBJ1-1; cdr3_aa: CASSTRDRGHTEAFF; cdr3_nt: TGTGCCAGCAGCACTAGGGACAGGGGGCACACTGAAGCTTTCTTT
clone_size: NA; d_call: TRBD2; v_call: TRBV6-5; j_call: TRBJ2-1; cdr3_aa: CASSTSGTSYNEQFF; cdr3_nt: TGTGCCAGCAGTACTAGCGGGACCTCCTACAATGAGCAGTTCTTC
clone_size: NA; d_call: TRBD1; v_call: TRBV12-5; j_call: TRBJ1-3; cdr3_aa: CASGLAQGQRNTIYF; cdr3_nt: TGTGCTAGTGGTTTGGCACAGGGGCAGCGAAACACCATATATTTT
clone_size: NA; d_call: TRBD2; v_call: TRBV28; j_call: TRBJ2-3; cdr3_aa: CASGEGGGADTQYF; cdr3_nt: TGTGCCAGCGGGGAGGGCGGAGGGGCAGATACGCAGTATTTT